This T cell receptor beta chain stems from a study of regulatory and conventional T cells in RAG deficiency. Genomic DNA came from blood conventional CD4+ T cells gated CD25-low CD127-high. Libraries were prepared by immunoSEQ multiplex PCR; TCRdb keeps only in-frame clonotypes and omits some of them. Seen here are 20,000 to 25,000 clones, almost 96% observed once, and the top ten hold 1% to 1.5%. Study results and caveats: Sorted Omenn CD25-high CD127-low cells may not be bona fide Tregs. In Omenn syndrome, Treg and Tconv repertoires overlapped >80%.

This CDR3 contains 12 residues. V was pared by 3 bases and J by 8 bases, with 8 bases between. Germline V lookup: CDR1 SGHTA, CDR2 FQGNSA. With regard to this clone: Its antigen remains unknown.

This sample also appeared in a second study, on regulatory T cells. That report adds: The primer mix had 52 TRBV and 13 TRBJ primers. Skewed V and J usage and few unique V-J pairs marked patient repertoires, most in Tregs.

The chain has TRBV7-2 and TRBJ1-5; weak D call: TRBD1 (6 bases). Sequencing was carried out using CD25- CD4+ T cells sorted from blood. The origin of this receptor is a human donor in good health. CDR3 coding DNA: TGTGCCAGCAGCTTCACAGGGAAGCCCCAGCATTTT. This sequence encodes CASSFTGKPQHF.